The 28 T cell receptor beta chains below all came from one sample that was sequenced in a study of cytotoxic CD8 clonotypes in ibrutinib-treated CLL (dated by TCRdb to the early 2020s). The time point tag for this specimen amounts to: 12 months on ibrutinib. The library was built by means of the immunoSEQ multiplex PCR assay. TCRdb re-hosts the immuneACCESS table, in-frame sequences only. Its copies lack some clones; in the studies checked, an unresolved V gene accounts for under half of them, and the cause for the rest is not known. The sample data list almost 45,000 clones, and nearly 70% of these were observed just once. Of the sample, roughly 13% falls within the top ten clones. Sequenced here: PBMCs, sampled after 12 months of ibrutinib treatment. The origin of the receptors is a human donor with chronic lymphocytic leukemia.

The J gene is TRBJ1-5, the V gene TRBV6-6; D unclear. CDR3 length equals 14 residues. Germline V gives CDR1 MNHNY, CDR2 SVGAGI (reference sequence). V was trimmed by 7 bases and J by 4 bases, leaving 14 bases between them. The CDR3 nucleotides read TGTGCCAGCAAGGGTCTCAGCGGGAATCAGCCCCAGCATTTT. It specifies CASKGLSGNQPQHF.

The chain employs TRBV7-2 and TRBJ2-2; TRBD2 aligns across 10 bases. Germline trimming cut 4 bases from V and 2 bases from J; bases unmatched to any gene: 10. The length of the CDR3 is 18 residues. CDR1 and CDR2 from the germline V gene are SGHTA and FQGNSA. Here the CDR3 reads CASSSDILAGVNTGELFF. In DNA, the CDR3 is TGTGCCAGCAGCTCAGATATCCTAGCGGGAGTTAACACCGGGGAGCTGTTTTTT.

The table lists this clone with a count of one. The CDR3 DNA reads as TGTGCCAGCAGCTTTTTGGGGGGCGACACTGAAGCTTTCTTT. As protein: CASSFLGGDTEAFF. The chain combines TRBV5-6 with TRBJ1-1; possibly TRBD1 for D (6 bases). Germline-derived CDR1 and CDR2 are SGHDT and YYEEEE. V was trimmed by 2 bases and J by 3 bases, leaving 11 bases between them. This CDR3 is built from 14 residues.

This clone appeared once. This chain links TRBV6-6 with TRBJ2-5; tentative D call: TRBD2 (6 bases). The CDR3 totals 15 residues. V was trimmed by 2 bases and J by 4 bases, leaving 14 bases between them. CDR1 is MNHNY, CDR2 SVGAGI, per germline (reference sequence). The DNA for the CDR3 is TGTGCCAGCAGTTACCGGGGGAAAGGGATAGAGACCCAGTACTTC. It encodes CASSYRGKGIETQYF.

This chain connects TRBV5-5 to TRBJ2-3, with 7 bases fitting TRBD1. Germline CDR1 SGHKS, CDR2 YYEKEE (reference sequence). The CDR3 spans 15 residues. V shed 3 bases and J 6 bases; nucleotides not matched to a gene: 10. CDR3 region: CASSWQQGRVDTQYF. For the CDR3, the DNA is TGTGCCAGCAGCTGGCAACAGGGGAGAGTGGATACGCAGTATTTT.

This clone was recorded once. The chain employs TRBV5-4 and TRBJ2-7, with TRBD1 identical over 9 bases. CDR1 SGHNT and CDR2 YYREEE come from the germline V gene (reference sequence). Trimming took 4 bases from V and 4 from J; bases not matched to a gene: 12. This CDR3 is 16 amino acids long. The CDR3 DNA reads TGTGCCAGCAGCCGTTCCACCGGGACAGGGAATTACGAGCAGTACTTC. Its translation is CASSRSTGTGNYEQYF.

V is TRBV5-1 and J is TRBJ2-5; 7 bases are a match to TRBD1. Germline lookup yields CDR1 SGHRS and CDR2 YFSETQ. Losses at the gene ends were 0 bases for V and 2 bases for J; bases not matched to a gene: 4. The CDR3 contains 15 residues. The CDR3 region has the DNA TGCGCCAGCAGCTTGGAGGGGGACAGTCAAGAGACCCAGTACTTC. Translating gives CASSLEGDSQETQYF.

The chain uses TRBV6-4 and TRBJ2-3; TRBD2 matches 7 bases. Per germline, CDR1 MRHNA and CDR2 SNTAGT. The CDR3 runs 15 residues. Trimming at V came to 0 bases and at J to 7 bases, leaving 7 bases not matched to a gene. The CDR3 DNA sequence: TGTGCCAGCAGTGACTCGTCGGGGGGAGGTCATACGCAGTATTTT. Translating it yields CASSDSSGGGHTQYF.

This chain joins TRBV28 and TRBJ2-1; 8 positions match TRBD2. Germline CDR1 is MDHEN and CDR2 is SYDVKM. V gave up 4 bases and J gave up 9 bases; unmatched junction bases: 5. The CDR3 has 13 amino acids. The CDR3 here is CASSSGRVGEQFF. The CDR3, as DNA: TGTGCCAGCAGTTCCGGGAGGGTTGGTGAGCAGTTCTTC.

As for this clone: The sample has other DNA sequences that encode this CDR3 too. This sequence joins TRBV5-4 and TRBJ2-2; D is undetermined. This CDR3 region has 16 residues. With 0 bases removed from V and 0 bases from J, the gap between germline ends came to 9 bases. Germline lookup yields CDR1 SGHNT and CDR2 YYREEE (reference sequence). In DNA form, the CDR3 reads TGTGCCAGCAGCTTGGGAACGGGCGCGAACACCGGGGAGCTGTTTTTT. Amino acid sequence: CASSLGTGANTGELFF.

Comments on this clone: Compared with germline, one end of the junction differs, possibly owing to a read error. V gene TRBV6-6 combines with J gene TRBJ2-1, with a tentative D call TRBD2 (5 bases). Germline V gene data show CDR1 as MNHNY and CDR2 as SVGAGI (reference sequence). The CDR3 spans 11 residues. CDR3 sequence reads: CASTEREQRLF. In DNA, the CDR3 is TGTGCCAGCACCGAAAGGGAGCAGCGGCTCTTC.

V is TRBV2 and J is TRBJ2-5, with 8 bases aligning to TRBD2. Germline V gene sequence: CDR1 SNHLY, CDR2 FYNNEI. V shed 6 bases, J shed 4 bases, and the junction held 1 base outside the gene matches. The CDR3 runs 12 residues. The DNA of the CDR3 is TGTGCCAGCAGCACTAGCGGAGAGACCCAGTACTTC. Protein: CASSTSGETQYF.

V and J are TRBV28 and TRBJ1-2; 8 bases are shared with TRBD1. V trimming: 4 bases; J trimming: 7 bases; junction bases outside the gene matches: 17. Germline loops: CDR1 MDHEN, CDR2 SYDVKM. The CDR3 loop spans 17 amino acids. CDR3 amino acids: CASSSLPGNRGSGGYTF. The CDR3 nucleotides read TGTGCCAGCAGTTCCTTACCGGGAAACAGGGGGTCAGGTGGCTACACCTTC.

The chain links TRBV7-2 to TRBJ2-5; the match to TRBD2 covers 9 bases. The CDR3 totals 18 residues. Germline loops: CDR1 SGHTA, CDR2 FQGNSA. Trimming removed 5 bases from V and 2 bases from J; junction bases left unmatched: 15. Written as DNA, the CDR3 is TGTGCCAGCAGCCCCGGTGTACTAGCGGGCGGAAATCAAGAGACCCAGTACTTC. This translates into CASSPGVLAGGNQETQYF.

This clone has more than one count but fewer than ten. The rearrangement uses TRBV27 and TRBJ1-5; tentatively, D is TRBD1 (6 bases). This CDR3 is built from 16 residues. The germline V gene encodes CDR1 MNHEY and CDR2 SMNVEV (reference sequence). V was clipped by 3 bases and J by 2 bases, with 14 bases between them. CDR3 sequence (DNA): TGTGCCAGCAGTTTTGCGGGGGCGGTCGGCAATCAGCCCCAGCATTTT. This sequence encodes CASSFAGAVGNQPQHF.

The gene calls are TRBV5-6 and TRBJ2-7, with 8 positions matching TRBD2. CDR1 and CDR2 (germline): SGHDT, YYEEEE. The CDR3 runs to 14 residues. The trim removed 3 bases at V and 2 bases at J, leaving 4 bases unmatched. CDR3: CASSWTSLPYEQYF. The DNA for the CDR3 is TGTGCCAGCAGCTGGACTAGCCTCCCCTACGAGCAGTACTTC.

The rearrangement uses TRBV19 and TRBJ2-7; D is perhaps TRBD2 (6 bases). This CDR3 has 13 amino acids. V was pared by 1 base and J by 5 bases, with 9 bases between. Germline V CDR1 and CDR2: LNHDA, SQIVND (reference sequence). CDR3 sequence reads: CASSIAGADEQYF. CDR3 DNA: TGTGCCAGTAGTATAGCGGGAGCGGACGAGCAGTACTTC.

J is TRBJ2-5 and V is TRBV5-1; 7 positions agree with TRBD1. Germline V gene lookup returns CDR1 SGHRS and CDR2 YFSETQ. V trimming: 3 bases; J trimming: 5 bases; junction bases outside the gene matches: 10. This CDR3 has 15 residues. The DNA for the CDR3 is TGCGCCAGCAGCTACGGACTTGGACAGGTGGAGACCCAGTACTTC. It codes for CASSYGLGQVETQYF. Combining the CDR3 with reference TRBV5-1 and TRBJ2-5 gives the whole variable domain KAGVTQTPRYLIKTRGQQVTLSCSPISGHRSVSWYQQTPGQGLQFLFEYFSETQRNKGNFPGRFSGRQFSNSRSEMNVSTLELGDSALYLCASSYGLGQVETQYFGPGTRLLVL.

V is TRBV18 and J is TRBJ2-7; TRBD2 aligns across 8 bases. In germline, CDR1 is KGHSH, CDR2 LQKENI. The CDR3 totals 15 residues. V was clipped by 4 bases and J by 1 base; unmatched bases: 6. The CDR3 bases are TGTGCCAGCTCACGGGATAGCGGGGCTTCCTACGAGCAGTACTTC. Protein product: CASSRDSGASYEQYF.

The V call is TRBV2, the J call TRBJ1-5; the D gene is possibly TRBD1 (5 bases). Germline V lookup: CDR1 SNHLY, CDR2 FYNNEI. The germline V and J ends were trimmed by 8 bases and 3 bases, with 8 bases remaining between them. The CDR3 is made up of 12 amino acids. CDR3 DNA sequence: TGTGCCAGCGCAGGGAACAATCAGCCCCAGCATTTT. It yields the protein CASAGNNQPQHF. Full variable domain (outside the CDR3, taken from reference TRBV2 and TRBJ1-5): EPEVTQTPSHQVTQMGQEVILRCVPISNHLYFYWYRQILGQKVEFLVSFYNNEISEKSEIFDDQFSVERPDGSNFTLKIRSTKLEDSAMYFCASAGNNQPQHFGDGTRLSIL.

V usage is TRBV29-1 and J usage is TRBJ1-1; D ambiguous. The V end was cut by 7 bases, the J end by 1 base, with 19 bases between. The V gene's germline CDR1 is SQVTM and CDR2 ANQGSEA. The CDR3 runs to 15 residues. The CDR3: CSAAGGQPSNTEAFF. CDR3 bases: TGCAGCGCCGCGGGTGGGCAGCCTTCGAACACTGAAGCTTTCTTT.

This clone came up a few times. DNA of the CDR3: TGTGCCAGCAGCCGTACAGAGAGTAATGAAAAACTGTTTTTT. Its protein is CASSRTESNEKLFF. This chain joins TRBV27 and TRBJ1-4; no firm D call. The CDR3 is made up of 14 amino acids. From germline, CDR1 is MNHEY and CDR2 SMNVEV (reference sequence). V lost 6 bases to trimming and J lost 4 bases, with 12 bases between them.

The rearrangement uses TRBV28 and TRBJ2-3; 11 bases are a match to TRBD2. The CDR3 totals 16 residues. Germline CDR1 and CDR2: MDHEN and SYDVKM. V lost 2 bases to trimming and J lost 5 bases; unmatched junction nucleotides: 6. CDR3 bases: TGTGCCAGCAGTTTAGTTAGCGGGAGGGCCAAAGATACGCAGTATTTT. It is translated as CASSLVSGRAKDTQYF.

This chain joins TRBV6-1 and TRBJ2-2; TRBD2 matches at 8 bases. In germline, CDR1 is MNHNS, CDR2 SASEGT. CDR3 length: 17 amino acids. V dropped 2 bases and J dropped 5; count of bases not matched to a gene: 10. The CDR3 protein is CASSESIGAGVTGELFF. CDR3 in DNA: TGTGCCAGCAGTGAATCAATCGGAGCGGGAGTTACCGGGGAGCTGTTTTTT.

The chain employs TRBV14 and TRBJ2-1, with 10 bases that match TRBD2. The V segment lost 0 bases and the J segment 3 bases; nucleotides outside the gene matches: 11. This CDR3 spans 19 amino acids. Looked up from germline, CDR1 is SGHDN and CDR2 is FVKESK. In nucleotides, the CDR3 is TGTGCCAGCAGCCAAGAGCAGGGCCTAGCGGGAGCGATCTACAATGAGCAGTTCTTC. Encoded protein: CASSQEQGLAGAIYNEQFF.

The V and J genes are TRBV4-2 and TRBJ2-5; D is uncertain. Germline values: CDR1 LGHNA, CDR2 YNFKEQ. Between the trimmed V and J ends, which lost 4 bases and 4 bases, there was a span of 7 bases. This CDR3 has 12 amino acids. CDR3 in amino acids: CASSPVGETQYF. Here the CDR3 DNA reads TGTGCCAGCAGCCCGGTCGGAGAGACCCAGTACTTC.

This clone has more than one count but fewer than ten. This chain joins TRBV5-1 and TRBJ2-2, with a tentative D call TRBD1 (5 bases). Trimming pared 1 base from V and 3 bases from J, leaving 10 bases between. Germline V CDR1 and CDR2: SGHRS, YFSETQ. This CDR3 is built from 15 residues. CDR3 region: CASSLRGSDTGELFF. The CDR3 nucleotides read TGCGCCAGCAGCTTGAGGGGCAGTGACACCGGGGAGCTGTTTTTT.

This clone was detected once. The genes are TRBV27 and TRBJ2-1, with 16 bases that match TRBD2. Germline assignment: CDR1 MNHEY and CDR2 SMNVEV (reference sequence). J gave up 0 bases and V 0 bases, and 8 bases lay outside the gene matches. The CDR3 contains 21 residues. CDR3 coding DNA: TGTGCCAGCAGTTTATCGACTCCCGGGACTAGCGGGAGGGACTCCTACAATGAGCAGTTCTTC. It encodes CASSLSTPGTSGRDSYNEQFF.